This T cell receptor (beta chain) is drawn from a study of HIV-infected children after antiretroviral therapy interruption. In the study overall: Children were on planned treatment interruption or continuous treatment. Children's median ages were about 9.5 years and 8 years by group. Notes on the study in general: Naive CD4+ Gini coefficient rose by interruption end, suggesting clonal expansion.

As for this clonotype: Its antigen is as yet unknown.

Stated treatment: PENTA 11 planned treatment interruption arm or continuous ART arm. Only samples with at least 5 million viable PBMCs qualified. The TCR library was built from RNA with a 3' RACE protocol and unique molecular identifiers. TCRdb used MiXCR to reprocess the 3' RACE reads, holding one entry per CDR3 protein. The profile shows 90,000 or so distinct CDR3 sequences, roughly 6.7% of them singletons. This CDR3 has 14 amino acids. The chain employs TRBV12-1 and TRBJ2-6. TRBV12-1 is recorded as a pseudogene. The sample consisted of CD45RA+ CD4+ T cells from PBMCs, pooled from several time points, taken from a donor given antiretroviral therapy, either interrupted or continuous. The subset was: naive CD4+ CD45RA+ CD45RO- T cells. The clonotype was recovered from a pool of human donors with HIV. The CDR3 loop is CASSVASAANVLTF. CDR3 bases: TGTGCCAGCAGCGTCGCAAGCGCGGCCAACGTCCTGACTTTC.